A selection of T cell receptor beta chains follows, all from one sample in a study of CD8+ T cells in alopecia areata. Clones were read by immunoSEQ multiplex PCR, and TCRdb kept only the in-frame ones, dropping some. The table records roughly 200,000 clones, roughly 61% of them present only once. The sample here was CD8+ T cells sorted from blood, taken at week 24, from a patient treated with tofacitinib. The receptors come from a human donor with alopecia areata. The CDR3 runs from the conserved cysteine through the conserved F or W. A D gene is named only where the DNA matches it firmly. Only some rows state a clone size, as once, few, many or a class for expanded clones.

J gene	clone size	D gene	V gene	CDR3 DNA	CDR3 protein
TRBJ2-1	-	-	TRBV7-2	TGTGCCAGCAGCCGCGGGGTTGTCTCCTACAATGAGCAGTTCTTC	CASSRGVVSYNEQFF
TRBJ1-2	once	-	TRBV5-4	TGTGCCGGCGGGGGCGGACCTAACTATGGCTACACCTTC	CAGGGGPNYGYTF
TRBJ1-2	-	-	TRBV5-6	TGTGCCAGCAGCTTGAGACTTGGCTACACCTTC	CASSLRLGYTF
TRBJ2-3	-	-	TRBV13	TGTGCCAGCAGCTTAGGAGGACGGGGCACAGATACGCAGTATTTT	CASSLGGRGTDTQYF
TRBJ2-6	-	-	TRBV5-6	TGTGCCAGCAGCCTAGGAACGGGGGCCAACGTCCTGACTTTC	CASSLGTGANVLTF
TRBJ2-2	-	-	TRBV30	TGTGCCTGGAGTGGGGACACCGGGGAGCTGTTTTTT	CAWSGDTGELFF
TRBJ1-1	-	-	TRBV27	TGTGCCAGTACCCCCATGCGGGGCTCTGGCACTGAAGCTTTCTTT	CASTPMRGSGTEAFF
TRBJ2-1	-	TRBD2	TRBV7-7	TGTGCCAGCAGCCATGGGACTAGCGGGACCTTCAATGAGCAGTTCTTC	CASSHGTSGTFNEQFF
TRBJ2-1	few	TRBD1	TRBV9	TGTGCCAGCAGCGTCTGGACAGGTGTTTACAATGAGCAGTTCTTC	CASSVWTGVYNEQFF
TRBJ1-2	once	TRBD1	TRBV11-3	TGTGCCAGCAGCCCGAGGGGGCTGGCCTATGGCTACACCTTC	CASSPRGLAYGYTF
TRBJ2-1	-	-	TRBV4-1	TGCGCCAGCAGCCAAGACCAGGGACTGAGTTTTAACAATGAGCAGTTCTTC	CASSQDQGLSFNNEQFF
TRBJ1-4	-	TRBD1	TRBV19	TGTGCCAGTAGTATTCCCGACAGGGGTGGAAATGAAAAACTGTTTTTT	CASSIPDRGGNEKLFF
TRBJ1-2	-	-	TRBV20-1	TGCAGTGCTAGCTCCTATGGCTACACCTTC	CSASSYGYTF
TRBJ1-2	few	-	TRBV29-1	TGCAGCGTGTGGGGACAAAACTATGGCTACACCTTC	CSVWGQNYGYTF
TRBJ2-5	-	TRBD2	TRBV10-3	TGTGCCATCACCGCCACGACTAGCGGGGGCCAAGAGACCCAGTACTTC	CAITATTSGGQETQYF
TRBJ1-2	-	-	TRBV30	TGTGCCTGGATTAGGTCGGGACAAAACTATGGCTACACCTTC	CAWIRSGQNYGYTF
TRBJ2-1	-	-	TRBV29-1	TGCAGCGTTAAGAGCCACAGCGAGCAGTTCTTC	CSVKSHSEQFF
TRBJ2-7	-	-	TRBV30	TGTGCCTGGAGTTCTGGGACGGGAAGCTACGAGCAGTACTTC	CAWSSGTGSYEQYF
TRBJ2-7	-	-	TRBV19	TGTGCCAGTAGGAGTCGTGACAGCTCCTACGAGCAGTACTTC	CASRSRDSSYEQYF
TRBJ1-2	few	-	TRBV29-1	TGCAGCGCTGCAGTGGGGGGTTTACGCTATGGCTACACCTTC	CSAAVGGLRYGYTF
TRBJ1-1	-	-	TRBV7-6	TGTGCCAGCAGCCCCGGGCCGGGGAGCACTGAAGCTTTCTTT	CASSPGPGSTEAFF
TRBJ2-7	-	-	TRBV7-8	TGTGCCAGCGGGGGATCCTACGAGCAGTACTTC	CASGGSYEQYF
TRBJ1-5	-	-	TRBV7-8	TGTGCCAGCAGTCCCCGACAGGCAGATCAGCCCCAGCATTTT	CASSPRQADQPQHF
TRBJ2-1	-	TRBD1	TRBV7-8	TGTGCCAGCAGCTTAGCCGTGACAGGGTCCTACAATGAGCAGTTCTTC	CASSLAVTGSYNEQFF
TRBJ1-1	-	-	TRBV2	TGTGCCAGCGCGGACTCCCGAAAAGCTTTCTTT	CASADSRKAFF
TRBJ2-1	few	-	TRBV9	TGTGCCAGCAGCGAGGCGAACAATGAGCAGTTCTTC	CASSEANNEQFF
TRBJ2-3	-	-	TRBV15	TGTGCCACCAGCAGAGCAGATACGCAGTATTTT	CATSRADTQYF
TRBJ2-3	-	-	TRBV29-1	TGCAGCGTTGAACCTCTATCCGCCGCAGATACGCAGTATTTT	CSVEPLSAADTQYF
TRBJ2-4	-	-	TRBV2	TGTGCCAGCAGTGAAGAGGGGTGGCAAAACATTCAGTACTTC	CASSEEGWQNIQYF
TRBJ2-7	few	TRBD1	TRBV29-1	TGCAGCGTTGAGACCAGGGGGAGCTCCTACGAGCAGTACTTC	CSVETRGSSYEQYF
TRBJ2-3	few	-	TRBV10-3	TGTGCCATCCGGAAGCCGGGGTCTTCCACAGATACGCAGTATTTT	CAIRKPGSSTDTQYF
TRBJ2-3	-	-	TRBV4-1	TGCGCCAGCAGCCAGGAACCGGGACCAAGCACAGATACGCAGTATTTT	CASSQEPGPSTDTQYF
TRBJ1-2	-	-	TRBV2	TGTGCCAGCAGTGAAGCGGGGCAGGACTATGGCTACACCTTC	CASSEAGQDYGYTF
TRBJ2-3	-	TRBD2	TRBV9	TGTGCCAGCAGCGCAAAAACGACTAGCGGGGAGTTCGATACGCAGTATTTT	CASSAKTTSGEFDTQYF
TRBJ2-7	few	-	TRBV7-9	TGTGCCAGCAGTCCAGCCTACGAGCAGTACTTC	CASSPAYEQYF
TRBJ2-1	-	TRBD2	TRBV9	TGTGCCAGCAGCTGGAGCGGGAATGGGTACAATGAGCAGTTCTTC	CASSWSGNGYNEQFF
TRBJ2-2	-	TRBD1	TRBV29-1	TGCAGCGTTGAAGATTCGGGACAGGGGGATGGCGGGGAGCTGTTTTTT	CSVEDSGQGDGGELFF